What follows are 20 T cell receptor beta chains derived from one specimen sequenced in a study of cytomegalovirus exposure and HLA in healthy donors. The PCR contained 60 Vbeta and 13 Jbeta primers. Here immunoSEQ multiplex PCR was the method, and the copy in TCRdb shows in-frame clones only, minus some. The sample yields under 150,000 clones, approximately 80% seen once. The specimen sequenced was PBMCs. These receptors all come from a man aged 50-60 years in good health and CMV-seronegative.

The chain carries TRBV19 and TRBJ2-2, with 8 nucleotides matching TRBD1. The trim removed 5 bases at V and 0 bases at J, leaving 5 bases unmatched. The CDR3 contains 16 residues. Germline CDR1 is LNHDA and CDR2 is SQIVND (reference sequence). The chain's CDR3 is CASSLDRATNTGELFF. The CDR3 DNA is TGTGCCAGTAGTTTGGACAGGGCCACGAACACCGGGGAGCTGTTTTTT.

This chain links TRBV20-1 with TRBJ2-7; TRBD2 might be the D (5 bases). The CDR3 sequence is 11 residues long. The germline CDR1 and CDR2 sequences are DFQATT and SNEGSKA (reference sequence). V lost 5 bases and J 7 bases, leaving 12 bases between the germline ends. The CDR3 is CSAGPGFEQYF. Here the CDR3 DNA reads TGCAGTGCTGGCCCGGGGTTTGAGCAGTACTTC.

This clone was seen just once. The rearrangement links TRBV19 to TRBJ1-5, with D possibly matching TRBD1 (6 bases). This CDR3 contains 15 residues. The ends were cut back, 4 bases at V and 3 bases at J, with 13 bases in the middle. From germline, CDR1 is LNHDA and CDR2 SQIVND (reference sequence). CDR3 nucleotide sequence: TGTGCCAGTAGTACTGGGGGCTGGGACAATCAGCCCCAGCATTTT. Its protein is CASSTGGWDNQPQHF.

V is TRBV15 and J is TRBJ2-7; the D gene is possibly TRBD2 (6 bases). V dropped 5 bases and J dropped 0 bases, with 17 bases sitting between them. The CDR3 spans 16 residues. Per the germline V gene, CDR1 is LNHNV and CDR2 is YYDKDF (reference sequence). The CDR3 DNA follows: TGTGCCACCAGCTCATTACCGGGACTTAGCTCCTACGAGCAGTACTTC. Translating gives CATSSLPGLSSYEQYF.

This clone has just a few counts. This chain uses TRBV5-1 with TRBJ2-5, with 8 bases aligning to TRBD2. Germline loops: CDR1 SGHRS, CDR2 YFSETQ. After removal of 0 bases from V and 0 bases from J, the junction contained 4 bases not matched to a gene. This CDR3 is 16 amino acids long. Written as DNA, the CDR3 is TGCGCCAGCAGCTTGGGGGTAGCGGGGAACCAAGAGACCCAGTACTTC. Residues: CASSLGVAGNQETQYF.

The chain joins TRBV29-1 to TRBJ2-1, with 14 bases that match TRBD2. The J segment lost 8 bases and the V segment lost 7 bases, leaving 4 bases of the junction unmatched. The CDR3 spans 13 residues. Germline values: CDR1 SQVTM, CDR2 ANQGSEA. The CDR3 reads CSARLAGGDEQFF. DNA of the CDR3: TGCAGCGCCCGACTAGCGGGAGGGGATGAGCAGTTCTTC.

V and J are TRBV5-1 and TRBJ1-4, with D perhaps matching TRBD1 (6 bases). V dropped 3 bases and J dropped 4 bases, with 16 bases sitting between them. CDR1 and CDR2 (germline): SGHRS, YFSETQ. The CDR3 consists of 16 residues. As DNA, the CDR3 is TGCGCCAGCAGCTCACAGGGAGGGGAGAATAATGAAAAACTGTTTTTT. This gives the protein CASSSQGGENNEKLFF.

The CDR3 reads CAWTLRGYGYTF. CDR3 nucleotide sequence: TGTGCCTGGACCCTAAGAGGTTATGGCTACACCTTC. The V call is TRBV30, the J call TRBJ1-2; D is undetermined. Trimming shortened V by 4 bases and J by 5 bases, and 11 bases separated the two germline ends. Germline V gene sequence: CDR1 GTSNPN, CDR2 SVGIG (reference sequence). The CDR3 loop spans 12 amino acids.

This clone has a single count. The chain recombines TRBV7-3 with TRBJ1-5; 10 bases agree with TRBD1. The ends lost 4 bases at V and 3 bases at J; junction bases unmatched: 18. Germline values: CDR1 SGHTA, CDR2 FQGTGA. This CDR3 comprises 20 residues. CDR3: CASSSTGGCRSNPTNQPQHF. CDR3 sequence (DNA): TGTGCCAGCAGCTCGACAGGGGGCTGTAGATCCAATCCGACCAATCAGCCCCAGCATTTT. Full variable domain (missing parts from reference TRBV7-3 and TRBJ1-5): GAGVSQTPSNKVTEKGKYVELRCDPISGHTALYWYRQSLGQGPEFLIYFQGTGAADDSGLPNDRFFAVRPEGSVSTLKIQRTERGDSAVYLCASSSTGGCRSNPTNQPQHFGDGTRLSIL.

The V gene is TRBV2, the J gene TRBJ1-1; 7 positions agree with TRBD1. The trim removed 10 bases at V and 9 bases at J, leaving 14 bases unmatched. Germline CDR1 SNHLY, CDR2 FYNNEI. CDR3 size: 13 residues. In DNA, the CDR3 is TGTGCCACCGTGGAGGGGGCGTCCCTTAAAGCTTTCTTT. Amino acids: CATVEGASLKAFF. The full variable domain, rest sourced from reference TRBV2 and TRBJ1-1, is EPEVTQTPSHQVTQMGQEVILRCVPISNHLYFYWYRQILGQKVEFLVSFYNNEISEKSEIFDDQFSVERPDGSNFTLKIRSTKLEDSAMYFCATVEGASLKAFFGQGTRLTVV.

V usage is TRBV11-2 and J usage is TRBJ2-7, with D maybe TRBD1 (6 bases). The V and J ends lost 2 bases and 2 bases respectively, with 10 bases between them. The CDR3 sequence is 14 residues long. CDR1 and CDR2 from the germline V gene are SGHAT and FQNNGV. CDR3 DNA sequence: TGTGCCAGCAGCTTATATCAGGGGACCTACGAGCAGTACTTC. Amino acid sequence: CASSLYQGTYEQYF. Combining the CDR3 with reference TRBV11-2 and TRBJ2-7 gives the whole variable domain EAGVAQSPRYKIIEKRQSVAFWCNPISGHATLYWYQQILGQGPKLLIQFQNNGVVDDSQLPKDRFSAERLKGVDSTLKIQPAKLEDSAVYLCASSLYQGTYEQYFGPGTRLTVT.

The V gene is TRBV10-1, the J gene TRBJ2-2; TRBD2 might be the D (6 bases). V dropped 4 bases and J dropped 5 bases, with 17 bases sitting between them. Germline CDR1 is WNHNN and CDR2 is SYGVQD (reference sequence). The length of the CDR3 is 16 residues. The CDR3: CASSGLGSSGTGELFF. The DNA for the CDR3 is TGCGCCAGCAGTGGGCTCGGGAGCTCAGGGACCGGGGAGCTGTTTTTT.

This rearrangement joins TRBV9 to TRBJ2-1; D call uncertain. Trimming shortened V by 3 bases and J by 0 bases, and 10 bases separated the two germline ends. The CDR3 extends over 15 amino acids. Germline lookup yields CDR1 SGDLS and CDR2 YYNGEE. The CDR3, as DNA: TGTGCCAGCAGCGCTACAGACCTCTCCTACAATGAGCAGTTCTTC. Translated: CASSATDLSYNEQFF.

The chain joins TRBV6-1 to TRBJ1-6; D perhaps matches TRBD1 (6 bases). V lost 4 bases to trimming and J lost 12 bases, with 19 bases between them. The germline CDR1 and CDR2 sequences are MNHNS and SASEGT. The CDR3 consists of 15 residues. DNA for the CDR3: TGTGCCAGCAGTGGACCTTCGACAGGAGGTGAACCCCTCCACTTT. Its translation: CASSGPSTGGEPLHF.

V and J are TRBV5-1 and TRBJ2-2, with TRBD2 matching 8 bases. Germline CDR1 SGHRS, CDR2 YFSETQ. The trim removed 4 bases at V and 1 base at J, leaving 3 bases unmatched. There are 15 residues in the CDR3. The CDR3 DNA sequence: TGCGCCAGCAGCCGGGAGGGCGGGAACACCGGGGAGCTGTTTTTT. This codes for CASSREGGNTGELFF.

This clone was counted once. CDR3 nucleotide sequence: TGTGCCAGCAGCCCAAAACCGGTACTAGCAACCGGGGAGCTGTTTTTT. Its translation is CASSPKPVLATGELFF. The chain joins TRBV21-1 to TRBJ2-2; the D segment call TRBD2 is taken from the table without a DNA check. TRBV21-1 is designated a pseudogene. The CDR3 contains 16 residues.

This CDR3 reads CASSLQSPSNTEAFF. The CDR3 nucleotides are TGTGCCAGCAGTCTGCAGTCTCCCTCTAACACTGAAGCTTTCTTT. The chain is built from TRBV7-9 and TRBJ1-1; D is unclear. From germline, CDR1 is SEHNR and CDR2 FQNEAQ (reference sequence). Between the trimmed V and J ends, which lost 6 bases and 2 bases, there was a span of 16 bases. The CDR3 has 15 residues. The entire variable domain, with the rest obtained from reference TRBV7-9 and TRBJ1-1, is as follows: DTGVSQNPRHKITKRGQNVTFRCDPISEHNRLYWYRQTLGQGPEFLTYFQNEAQLEKSRLLSDRFSAERPKGSFSTLEIQRTEQGDSAMYLCASSLQSPSNTEAFFGQGTRLTVV.

This sequence joins TRBV7-6 and TRBJ2-3; 8 bases line up with TRBD2. With 9 bases clipped from V and 8 bases from J, the junction kept 19 bases outside the gene matches. In germline, CDR1 is SGHVS, CDR2 FNYEAQ. The CDR3 extends over 16 amino acids. The CDR3 spells CARRKTKTSVAGTQYF. In DNA form, the CDR3 reads TGTGCCAGGAGAAAGACCAAGACTAGCGTTGCAGGTACGCAGTATTTT.

J is TRBJ1-6 and V is TRBV27; a weak D match, TRBD1 (6 bases). CDR1 is MNHEY, CDR2 SMNVEV, per germline (reference sequence). The CDR3 length is 14 residues. Trimming stripped 7 bases from V and 7 bases from J, with 14 bases between. The CDR3 sequence is CASKPGQSNSPLHF. The CDR3 DNA reads as TGTGCCAGCAAACCGGGACAAAGCAATTCACCCCTCCACTTT.

CDR3 DNA: TGTGCCAGTAGACAACGGGACAGAATGGATCAGCCCCAGCATTTT. This codes for CASRQRDRMDQPQHF. This chain uses TRBV19 with TRBJ1-5; the match to TRBD1 covers 7 bases. The germline CDR1 and CDR2 sequences are LNHDA and SQIVND (reference sequence). Losses at the gene ends were 6 bases for V and 5 bases for J; bases not matched to a gene: 10. The CDR3 runs 15 residues.